A single sample gave rise to the 13 T cell receptor beta chains below, sequenced in a study of shared clonotypes between healthy human individuals. Generated by immunoSEQ multiplex PCR, the TCRdb table keeps only in-frame clones and is missing some. The repertoire holds roughly 640,000 clones, with around 97% as singletons. The sequenced sample consisted of naive CD4+ T cells sorted from blood. Subset defined: CD45RA+ positively selected. These receptors all stem from a woman aged 25 to 39 in good health.

This rearrangement joins TRBV10-3 to TRBJ1-2, with D unclear. V gave up 5 bases and J gave up 8 bases, with 9 bases separating them. CDR1 ENHRY and CDR2 SYGVKD come from the germline V gene. This CDR3 is built from 11 residues. The CDR3 loop is CAISPGSGYTF. The DNA of the CDR3 is TGTGCCATCAGTCCAGGATCCGGCTACACCTTC.

V is TRBV28 and J is TRBJ2-1; 15 nucleotides match TRBD2. V gave up 3 bases and J gave up 8 bases; unmatched junction bases: 11. The CDR3 is 18 amino acids. Germline loops: CDR1 MDHEN, CDR2 SYDVKM. CDR3 residues: CASSFGTSGRMLGDEQFF. CDR3 DNA: TGTGCCAGCAGTTTTGGGACTAGCGGGAGGATGCTGGGGGATGAGCAGTTCTTC. Looking up the rest from reference TRBV28 and TRBJ2-1 gives the full variable domain: DVKVTQSSRYLVKRTGEKVFLECVQDMDHENMFWYRQDPGLGLRLIYFSYDVKMKEKGDIPEGYSVSREKKERFSLILESASTNQTSMYLCASSFGTSGRMLGDEQFFGPGTRLTVL.

This sequence joins TRBV5-1 and TRBJ2-1, with D perhaps TRBD1 or TRBD2 (5 bases each). The CDR3 totals 14 residues. CDR1 and CDR2 (germline): SGHRS, YFSETQ. Between the trimmed V and J ends, which lost 4 bases and 3 bases, there was a span of 11 bases. The CDR3 DNA is TGCGCCAGCAGCGAGGGGTCTGTCTACAATGAGCAGTTCTTC. This sequence encodes CASSEGSVYNEQFF.

The CDR3, as DNA: TGTGCCAGTAGTCTCGCGGGACTAGCGGGAGCCCTAGGGAATGAGCAGTTCTTC. The encoded protein is CASSLAGLAGALGNEQFF. This sequence joins TRBV19 and TRBJ2-1; the match to TRBD2 covers 14 bases. Germline CDR1 LNHDA, CDR2 SQIVND (reference sequence). The CDR3 has 18 residues. V trimming: 5 bases; J trimming: 7 bases; junction bases outside the gene matches: 13.

The chain has TRBV4-1 and TRBJ2-7; D is undetermined. Trimming removed 3 bases at V and 6 bases at J, with 24 bases between. Germline CDR1 is MGHRA and CDR2 is YSYEKL. This CDR3 spans 17 amino acids. CDR3: CASSHPPPTTLIAEQYF. CDR3 bases: TGCGCCAGCAGCCACCCACCCCCCACTACCTTGATTGCCGAGCAGTACTTC.

In regard to this clone: This specimen includes other DNA sequences encoding the same CDR3. The chain joins TRBV6-5 to TRBJ1-1; D gene unclear. Germline CDR1 and CDR2: MNHEY and SVGAGI. The V and J ends lost 2 bases and 4 bases respectively, with 2 bases between them. This CDR3 has 11 amino acids. The CDR3 loop reads CASSYRTEAFF. The DNA for the CDR3 is TGTGCCAGCAGTTACCGCACTGAAGCTTTCTTT.

This sequence joins TRBV13 and TRBJ2-2; D may match TRBD1 or TRBD2 (6 bases each). This CDR3 spans 15 amino acids. Trimming took 5 bases from V and 7 from J, leaving 17 bases between them. Germline lookup yields CDR1 PRHDT and CDR2 FYEKMQ (reference sequence). CDR3: CASSPKGGRGGELFF. DNA of the CDR3: TGTGCCAGCAGCCCAAAGGGGGGCAGGGGCGGGGAGCTGTTTTTT.

This clone appeared a single time. The chain has TRBV5-4 and TRBJ2-5; a possible D gene is TRBD1 (6 bases). The V gene's germline CDR1 is SGHNT and CDR2 YYREEE (reference sequence). Trimming cost V 0 bases and J 4 bases, with 10 bases left between them. This CDR3 contains 14 residues. CDR3 protein: CASSLVGTPETQYF. The CDR3 bases are TGTGCCAGCAGCTTGGTGGGGACACCAGAGACCCAGTACTTC.

The chain combines TRBV27 with TRBJ2-3, with TRBD2 matching 7 bases. The ends lost 3 bases at V and 4 bases at J; junction bases unmatched: 7. This CDR3 contains 15 residues. Germline CDR1 reads MNHEY; CDR2 reads SMNVEV (reference sequence). CDR3 sequence reads: CASSFLSGRPDTQYF. The CDR3 coding sequence is TGTGCCAGCAGTTTTCTCTCCGGGAGGCCAGATACGCAGTATTTT.

The count of this clone is one. The chain employs TRBV5-1 and TRBJ2-3; TRBD2 aligns across 10 bases. Germline V lookup: CDR1 SGHRS, CDR2 YFSETQ. Losses at the gene ends were 3 bases for V and 4 bases for J; bases not matched to a gene: 8. CDR3 size: 16 residues. The CDR3 region has the DNA TGCGCCAGCAGCTCCGCTCCGGGACTAGCGCCAGATACGCAGTATTTT. Its protein product is CASSSAPGLAPDTQYF.

The chain links TRBV6-1 to TRBJ2-2; a weak D match, TRBD1 (6 bases). CDR3 length: 14 amino acids. Trimming left V 4 bases short and J 4 bases short, with 10 bases between. CDR1 is MNHNS, CDR2 SASEGT, per germline. The CDR3 is CASSATGRTGELFF. For the CDR3, the DNA is TGTGCCAGCAGTGCCACAGGGCGCACCGGGGAGCTGTTTTTT.

In this sample, this clone turned up once. The rearrangement links TRBV5-6 to TRBJ2-4; TRBD2 agrees at 10 bases. The length of the CDR3 is 17 residues. Per germline, CDR1 SGHDT and CDR2 YYEEEE. Losses at the gene ends were 2 bases for V and 1 base for J; bases not matched to a gene: 6. This CDR3 reads CASSFFTSGIAKNIQYF. The CDR3 DNA reads TGTGCCAGCAGCTTTTTTACTAGCGGGATTGCCAAAAACATTCAGTACTTC.

This clone was found a few times. The chain joins TRBV2 to TRBJ2-2; D is unresolved. V was cut by 6 bases and J by 7 bases, with 3 bases left in between. CDR1 and CDR2 (germline): SNHLY, FYNNEI. The CDR3 sequence is 10 residues long. This CDR3 reads CASRGGELFF. The CDR3 nucleotides are TGTGCCAGCAGGGGCGGGGAGCTGTTTTTT. The variable domain in full, with the rest retrieved from reference TRBV2 and TRBJ2-2, is EPEVTQTPSHQVTQMGQEVILRCVPISNHLYFYWYRQILGQKVEFLVSFYNNEISEKSEIFDDQFSVERPDGSNFTLKIRSTKLEDSAMYFCASRGGELFFGEGSRLTVL.